This entry is about one TCR beta chain. As yet, its antigen is unknown. Clones were read by immunoSEQ multiplex PCR, and TCRdb kept only the in-frame ones, dropping some. The sample contains more than 10,000 clones, around two thirds of which appear only once. The sample belongs to a study of OX40 agonist ivuxolimab in advanced cancers. Study in general: Prior checkpoint blockade (anti-PD-1, anti-PD-L1 or anti-CTLA-4) was permitted; roughly 40% had it. Study-level findings and limits: With doses of 0.1-3.0 mg/kg, partial responders showed among the lowest clonal expansion. The mean number of expanded clones was higher in CD8+ T cells than in CD4+.

Autoimmune disease history or systemic immunosuppression meant exclusion. The CDR3 is 15 amino acids. CDR1 SGHVS and CDR2 FNYEAQ come from the germline V gene. V lost 1 base and J 0 bases, leaving 6 bases between the germline ends. Sequenced material: CD4+ or CD8+ T cells sorted from blood, taken in a trial of the OX40 agonist ivuxolimab. The receptor comes from an adult with an advanced solid tumor such as melanoma, head and neck, liver or kidney cancer. This sequence joins TRBV7-6 and TRBJ2-2; D unresolved. The CDR3 DNA reads as TGTGCCAGCAGCTTAGGGCAGGCGAACACCGGGGAGCTGTTTTTT. This gives the protein CASSLGQANTGELFF. The entire variable domain, with the rest obtained from reference TRBV7-6 and TRBJ2-2, is as follows: GAGVSQSPRYKVTKRGQDVALRCDPISGHVSLYWYRQALGQGPEFLTYFNYEAQQDKSGLPNDRFSAERPEGSISTLTIQRTEQRDSAMYRCASSLGQANTGELFFGEGSRLTVL.